This TCR beta chain is drawn from a study of early T cells in non-severe SARS-CoV-2 infection. Notes on the study in general: Comparison of clonotypes with VDJdb favored anti-spike CD8 responses while missing private and CD4 specificities.

Researchers attached unique molecular identifiers to individual cDNA molecules. TCRdb re-called the 5' RACE reads with MiXCR, one entry per CDR3 protein. Among 60,000 to 75,000 distinct CDR3 sequences, less than 15% were seen once, and the ten largest hold 3.5% to 5.5%. About this clonotype: Its antigen is not identified.

The CDR3 runs 15 residues. Germline assignment: CDR1 SGHDT and CDR2 YYEEEE. V was pared by 2 bases and J by 3 bases, with 12 bases between. The chain recombines TRBV5-6 with TRBJ2-1; D may be TRBD1 (5 bases). Sequencing used whole blood. The receptor was isolated from an adult who was a healthcare worker with PCR-confirmed SARS-CoV-2 infection or an uninfected control (not recorded which). This chain's CDR3 is CASSFRDSYYNEQFF. The CDR3 coding sequence is TGTGCCAGCAGCTTCCGAGACAGCTACTACAATGAGCAGTTCTTC. The variable domain in full, with the rest retrieved from reference TRBV5-6 and TRBJ2-1, is DAGVTQSPTHLIKTRGQQVTLRCSPKSGHDTVSWYQQALGQGPQFIFQYYEEEERQRGNFPDRFSGHQFPNYSSELNVNALLLGDSALYLCASSFRDSYYNEQFFGPGTRLTVL.